Presented here are 27 T cell receptor beta chains from one specimen sequenced in a study of blood T cell repertoires in COVID-19. The repertoire was sequenced with immunoSEQ multiplex PCR; TCRdb's copy has only in-frame clones and lacks some. The sample lists about 350,000 clones, over 80% occurring once. The sequencing input was peripheral blood. These receptors all stem from a woman aged 45-65 years with COVID-19, enrolled during active disease.

The genes are TRBV4-1 and TRBJ1-2; tentatively, D is TRBD1 (6 bases). The CDR3 is 15 residues long. In germline, CDR1 is MGHRA, CDR2 YSYEKL. The V and J ends lost 1 base and 4 bases respectively, with 13 bases between them. This chain's CDR3 is CASSQVLRGVYGYTF. The CDR3 DNA sequence: TGCGCCAGCAGCCAAGTTCTCAGGGGTGTCTATGGCTACACCTTC.

The CDR3 loop is CASSIRTGNPGVTIYF. As DNA, the CDR3 is TGTGCCAGCAGCATCCGGACAGGCAATCCTGGAGTCACCATATATTTT. The rearrangement links TRBV9 to TRBJ1-3; TRBD1 agrees at 7 bases. This CDR3 is 16 amino acids long. V lost 4 bases to trimming and J lost 9 bases; unmatched junction nucleotides: 16. CDR1 and CDR2 from the germline V gene are SGDLS and YYNGEE.

The chain couples TRBV29-1 to TRBJ2-4, with D hard to call. Per the germline V gene, CDR1 is SQVTM and CDR2 is ANQGSEA. V lost 7 bases, J lost 0 bases, and 16 bases lay in between. The CDR3 runs 15 residues. CDR3 amino acids: CSAVSRRLAKNIQYF. The CDR3 DNA is TGCAGCGCTGTGTCCAGAAGACTAGCCAAAAACATTCAGTACTTC.

The chain couples TRBV7-6 to TRBJ2-5; a possible D gene is TRBD2 (5 bases). Trimming shortened V by 5 bases and J by 1 base, and 20 bases separated the two germline ends. Germline values: CDR1 SGHVS, CDR2 FNYEAQ. The CDR3 sequence is 17 residues long. CDR3 sequence (DNA): TGTGCCAGCAGCGCGCATGCCCCGGGATCACCCCAAGAGACCCAGTACTTC. Its translation: CASSAHAPGSPQETQYF.

The chain is built from TRBV27 and TRBJ2-3, with 7 bases aligning to TRBD2. From germline, CDR1 is MNHEY and CDR2 SMNVEV (reference sequence). CDR3 length: 17 residues. Trimming cost V 2 bases and J 0 bases; bases outside gene matches: 8. This CDR3 reads CASSLSVGGASTDTQYF. CDR3 nucleotide sequence: TGTGCCAGCAGTTTAAGTGTGGGAGGGGCTAGCACAGATACGCAGTATTTT.

This chain joins TRBV28 and TRBJ1-2; D unclear. Germline V gene sequence: CDR1 MDHEN, CDR2 SYDVKM. The CDR3 contains 13 residues. Trimming shortened V by 8 bases and J by 0 bases, and 10 bases separated the two germline ends. In DNA, the CDR3 is TGTGCCAGCCTGTCGGGGACTAACTATGGCTACACCTTC. Protein sequence: CASLSGTNYGYTF.

CDR3 DNA sequence: TGTGCCAGCTCACATGGACAGTATAGCAATCAGCCCCAGCATTTT. This codes for CASSHGQYSNQPQHF. The chain joins TRBV18 to TRBJ1-5; TRBD1 is a possible D gene (6 bases). Germline V gene lookup returns CDR1 KGHSH and CDR2 LQKENI. V gave up 4 bases and J gave up 0 bases, with 10 bases separating them. CDR3 length: 15 residues.

The chain is built from TRBV5-1 and TRBJ2-7; maybe TRBD2 (6 bases). The CDR3 has 20 amino acids. Germline CDR1 SGHRS, CDR2 YFSETQ. The germline V and J ends were trimmed by 0 bases and 1 base, with 26 bases remaining between them. The CDR3 DNA is TGCGCCAGCAGCTTGGCCAACTCTGGCCTGGGAGGCATCTTTTCCTACGAGCAGTACTTC. Translation: CASSLANSGLGGIFSYEQYF.

The chain recombines TRBV13 with TRBJ1-2, with TRBD1 matching over 12 bases. V lost 8 bases to trimming and J lost 8 bases; unmatched junction nucleotides: 12. CDR1 PRHDT and CDR2 FYEKMQ come from the germline V gene (reference sequence). The CDR3 has 15 residues. CDR3 amino acids: CASSLPGQGAEGYTF. The CDR3 coding sequence is TGTGCCAGCTCGCTGCCGGGACAGGGGGCAGAGGGCTACACCTTC.

The rearrangement joins TRBV6-5 to TRBJ1-6, with TRBD1 as a possible D gene (6 bases). The CDR3 runs 15 residues. Germline V gene lookup returns CDR1 MNHEY and CDR2 SVGAGI. Trimming shortened V by 6 bases and J by 2 bases, and 11 bases separated the two germline ends. The chain's CDR3 is CASRSDSTYNSPLHF. CDR3 DNA sequence: TGTGCCAGCAGATCGGACAGTACCTATAATTCACCCCTCCACTTT.

The rearrangement uses TRBV19 and TRBJ2-1; tentative D call: TRBD2 (6 bases). V was clipped by 0 bases and J by 8 bases, with 17 bases between them. CDR3 length: 16 residues. Germline CDR1 reads LNHDA; CDR2 reads SQIVND (reference sequence). In nucleotides, the CDR3 is TGTGCCAGTAGTATAGAGACGGCCGGAGGGGTCGATGAGCAGTTCTTC. It yields the protein CASSIETAGGVDEQFF. Full variable domain (outside the CDR3, taken from reference TRBV19 and TRBJ2-1): DGGITQSPKYLFRKEGQNVTLSCEQNLNHDAMYWYRQDPGQGLRLIYYSQIVNDFQKGDIAEGYSVSREKKESFPLTVTSAQKNPTAFYLCASSIETAGGVDEQFFGPGTRLTVL.

V is TRBV3-1 (or the pseudogene TRBV3-2) and J is TRBJ1-6, with D uncertain. V was clipped by 4 bases and J by 8 bases, with 15 bases between them. The CDR3 extends over 15 amino acids. Germline CDR1 and CDR2: LGHDT and YNNKEL (reference sequence). CDR3 sequence reads: CASSRLGEGDSPLHF. CDR3 DNA sequence: TGTGCCAGCAGCCGCCTCGGGGAAGGCGATTCACCCCTCCACTTT.

The chain links TRBV6-5 to TRBJ2-7; maybe TRBD1 (6 bases). The V end was cut by 2 bases, the J end by 5 bases, with 16 bases between. The CDR3 runs 15 residues. Germline CDR1 reads MNHEY; CDR2 reads SVGAGI. This CDR3 reads CASSYVGQPAHEQYF. In DNA, the CDR3 is TGTGCCAGCAGTTACGTAGGACAGCCGGCCCACGAGCAGTACTTC.

This clone was recorded only once. This chain links TRBV6-7 with TRBJ2-6; 8 positions match TRBD1. TRBV6-7 is noted as an ORF with a role that remains uncertain. This CDR3 has 19 amino acids. V trimming: 0 bases; J trimming: 4 bases; junction bases outside the gene matches: 11. CDR3 region: CASSYSGQGAFSGANVLTF. CDR3 coding DNA: TGTGCCAGCAGTTACTCGGGGCAGGGGGCCTTTTCCGGGGCCAACGTCCTGACTTTC.

The V gene is TRBV30, the J gene TRBJ2-1, with TRBD2 identical over 9 bases. The CDR3 length is 12 residues. Trimming took 3 bases from V and 10 from J; bases not matched to a gene: 4. The germline CDR1 and CDR2 sequences are GTSNPN and SVGIG (reference sequence). The CDR3 DNA reads TGTGCCTGGAGAAAAACTAGCGGGGAGCAGTTCTTC. This gives the protein CAWRKTSGEQFF.

The rearrangement uses TRBV4-1 and TRBJ1-5, with 9 bases identical to TRBD1. This CDR3 contains 14 residues. The ends lost 7 bases at V and 6 bases at J; junction bases unmatched: 7. Per germline, CDR1 MGHRA and CDR2 YSYEKL. CDR3 in amino acids: CASTQDRGIQPQHF. As DNA, the CDR3 is TGCGCCAGCACACAGGACAGGGGAATTCAGCCCCAGCATTTT.

The count of this clone is one. As DNA, the CDR3 is TGTGCCTGGAACACGAGACAGGGGATATACAATGAGCAGTTCTTC. Translated: CAWNTRQGIYNEQFF. The chain links TRBV30 to TRBJ2-1; 8 nucleotides agree with TRBD1. CDR3 length: 15 amino acids. The V gene's germline CDR1 is GTSNPN and CDR2 SVGIG (reference sequence). V dropped 4 bases and J dropped 4; count of bases not matched to a gene: 9.

This chain links TRBV28 with TRBJ2-4; TRBD2 aligns across 11 bases. The trim removed 3 bases at V and 7 bases at J, leaving 11 bases unmatched. The CDR3 is 17 residues long. Germline V gives CDR1 MDHEN, CDR2 SYDVKM. CDR3 sequence: CASSFVGSGRAGNIQYF. In DNA form, the CDR3 reads TGTGCCAGCAGTTTTGTGGGTAGCGGGAGGGCCGGGAACATTCAGTACTTC.

This clone appeared a single time. The V gene is TRBV3-1 (or the pseudogene TRBV3-2), the J gene TRBJ1-2; a weak D match, TRBD1 (6 bases). V lost 2 bases and J lost 6, with 13 bases in between. Germline-derived CDR1 and CDR2 are LGHDT and YNNKEL (reference sequence). The CDR3 is 14 residues long. CDR3 amino acids: CASSQYRQDNGYTF. The CDR3 nucleotides read TGTGCCAGCAGCCAATATCGACAGGACAATGGCTACACCTTC.

The V call is TRBV24-1, the J call TRBJ2-3, with a weak D call TRBD2 (5 bases). Germline CDR1 reads KGHDR; CDR2 reads SFDVKD. Between the trimmed V and J ends, which lost 4 bases and 6 bases, there was a span of 16 bases. The length of the CDR3 is 15 residues. CDR3 coding DNA: TGTGCCACCAGTGAACCTCGGACCCGAGGGGATACGCAGTATTTT. It encodes CATSEPRTRGDTQYF.

This chain joins TRBV6-5 and TRBJ1-1; 8 bases are a match to TRBD1. The CDR3 extends over 14 amino acids. Germline V gene lookup returns CDR1 MNHEY and CDR2 SVGAGI. Losses at the gene ends were 6 bases for V and 2 bases for J; bases not matched to a gene: 5. CDR3 coding DNA: TGTGCCAGCAGAGGACAGGGACATAACACTGAAGCTTTCTTT. Translated: CASRGQGHNTEAFF.

The gene calls are TRBV6-5 and TRBJ1-2; 7 nucleotides align to TRBD1. J lost 0 bases, V lost 7 bases, and 8 bases had no gene match. This CDR3 is built from 15 residues. From germline, CDR1 is MNHEY and CDR2 SVGAGI. CDR3 region: CASTTPGGTNYGYTF. The CDR3 region has the DNA TGTGCCAGCACCACGCCAGGGGGAACTAACTATGGCTACACCTTC.

This chain joins TRBV2 and TRBJ2-7; 9 bases line up with TRBD2. This CDR3 comprises 20 residues. V lost 1 base, J lost 3 bases, and 19 bases stayed unmatched. Germline CDR1 and CDR2: SNHLY and FYNNEI. The CDR3 bases are TGTGCCAGCAGTGAAGTTCGAACCGGGACTAGCATACATAGGTACTACGAGCAGTACTTC. Residues: CASSEVRTGTSIHRYYEQYF. The full variable domain, completed using reference TRBV2 and TRBJ2-7, is EPEVTQTPSHQVTQMGQEVILRCVPISNHLYFYWYRQILGQKVEFLVSFYNNEISEKSEIFDDQFSVERPDGSNFTLKIRSTKLEDSAMYFCASSEVRTGTSIHRYYEQYFGPGTRLTVT.

The rearrangement joins TRBV27 to TRBJ2-7; TRBD1 aligns across 8 bases. CDR3 size: 15 residues. Germline-derived CDR1 and CDR2 are MNHEY and SMNVEV (reference sequence). Losses at the gene ends were 7 bases for V and 2 bases for J; bases not matched to a gene: 10. CDR3 loop: CASNKFPDRAYEQYF. The CDR3 nucleotides are TGTGCCAGCAACAAATTTCCGGACAGGGCCTACGAGCAGTACTTC.

CDR3 sequence (DNA): TGTGCCAGCAGCCCAGTCGAGGGTAGGGCGCAAGAGACCCAGTACTTC. It yields the protein CASSPVEGRAQETQYF. The chain carries TRBV5-6 and TRBJ2-5, with D perhaps matching TRBD2 (5 bases). The CDR3 loop spans 16 amino acids. Trimming took 4 bases from V and 2 from J, leaving 18 bases between them. Looked up from germline, CDR1 is SGHDT and CDR2 is YYEEEE.

The rearrangement uses TRBV11-2 and TRBJ2-5, with 7 bases lining up with TRBD1. The CDR3 covers 15 residues. The germline CDR1 and CDR2 sequences are SGHAT and FQNNGV. The trim removed 5 bases at V and 0 bases at J, leaving 6 bases unmatched. The CDR3 region has the DNA TGTGCCAGCAGCCCGACAGGGCCGTACCAAGAGACCCAGTACTTC. Translating gives CASSPTGPYQETQYF.

This chain uses TRBV11-2 with TRBJ1-3; a weak D match, TRBD1 (5 bases). The CDR3 spans 14 residues. CDR1 and CDR2 from the germline V gene are SGHAT and FQNNGV. V lost 5 bases and J 9 bases, leaving 17 bases between the germline ends. Here the CDR3 DNA reads TGTGCCAGCAGCCCCGGGACTGATACGACCACCATATATTTT. Translation gives CASSPGTDTTTIYF.